Presented here are 24 T cell receptor beta chains from one specimen sequenced in a study of vaccination and CD4 T cells after COVID-19. Their cognate antigens are unknown. Treatment noted: 10-day PBMC culture with coronavirus spike peptide pools or control peptides (ViraFEST assay). An Oncomine TCR Beta short-read assay was used to sequence the DNA from cultured CD4+ T cells. Each CDR3 protein is one row after TCRdb ran MiXCR on the PCR reads. The profile shows approximately 15,000 distinct CDR3 sequences, 78% of them singletons. This sample comprised CD4+ T cells from blood, cultured in vitro, obtained after SARS-CoV-2 vaccination. All receptors come from a human donor who received a COVID-19 vaccine.

V usage is TRBV10-3 and J usage is TRBJ2-3; maybe TRBD2 (5 bases). CDR3 length: 16 amino acids. Germline V lookup: CDR1 ENHRY, CDR2 SYGVKD. V lost 0 bases and J lost 2, with 12 bases in between. CDR3 loop: CAISESEPLVTDTQYF. CDR3 DNA: TGTGCCATCAGTGAGTCCGAGCCACTAGTCACAGATACGCAGTATTTT.

The table lists this clonotype with a count of one. The chain uses TRBV19 and TRBJ1-2; D gene uncertain. This CDR3 contains 15 residues. V was shortened by 5 bases and J by 4 bases, with 17 bases between the two germline ends. Germline CDR1 and CDR2: LNHDA and SQIVND (reference sequence). CDR3 coding DNA: TGTGCCAGTAGTGCAGTTGGAACGGAAGTCTATGGCTACACCTTC. Translated, it gives CASSAVGTEVYGYTF. Full variable domain (rest looked up from reference TRBV19 and TRBJ1-2): DGGITQSPKYLFRKEGQNVTLSCEQNLNHDAMYWYRQDPGQGLRLIYYSQIVNDFQKGDIAEGYSVSREKKESFPLTVTSAQKNPTAFYLCASSAVGTEVYGYTFGSGTRLTVV.

This chain links TRBV11-2 with TRBJ2-7, with 7 positions matching TRBD1. The CDR3 loop spans 14 amino acids. The germline CDR1 and CDR2 sequences are SGHAT and FQNNGV. Unmatched junction bases numbered 6, after V lost 0 bases and J lost 7 bases. The CDR3 DNA is TGTGCCAGCAGCTTAGATAGGGGACAGAATGAGCAGTACTTC. It yields the protein CASSLDRGQNEQYF.

This sequence joins TRBV7-3 and TRBJ1-2, with TRBD1 matching 8 bases. CDR3 length: 17 residues. Germline V gives CDR1 SGHTA, CDR2 FQGTGA. Trimming took 1 base from V and 4 from J; bases not matched to a gene: 11. CDR3: CASSLKVNGTGTYGYTF. For the CDR3, the DNA is TGTGCCAGCAGCTTAAAGGTTAATGGGACAGGAACCTATGGCTACACCTTC.

This clonotype was detected once. The chain uses TRBV19 and TRBJ1-5; unclear D gene. Germline loops: CDR1 LNHDA, CDR2 SQIVND (reference sequence). Trimming cost V 6 bases and J 0 bases, with 12 bases left between them. This CDR3 contains 15 residues. The CDR3 reads CASRPRFNSNQPQHF. The CDR3 DNA is TGTGCCAGTAGACCCCGGTTTAATAGCAATCAGCCCCAGCATTTT.

In regard to this clonotype: A much larger clone differs by one base, so this may be a read error. This chain uses TRBV7-9 with TRBJ1-1; 10 bases align to TRBD1. CDR1 and CDR2 from the germline V gene are SEHNR and FQNEAQ (reference sequence). This CDR3 region has 19 residues. Unmatched junction bases numbered 14, after V lost 1 base and J lost 3 bases. CDR3 sequence reads: CASSLDQPGTGVRDTEAFF. Written as DNA, the CDR3 is TGTGCCAGCAGCTTAGACCAGCCCGGGACAGGGGTGAGGGACACTGAAGCTTTCTTT.

The gene calls are TRBV6-5 and TRBJ2-1, with 8 nucleotides matching TRBD2. Germline CDR1 is MNHEY and CDR2 is SVGAGI. The CDR3 has 16 amino acids. V lost 1 base to trimming and J lost 4 bases; unmatched junction nucleotides: 6. The CDR3 reads CASSYLGRGAYNEQFF. The CDR3 bases are TGTGCCAGCAGTTACTTAGGGCGGGGGGCATACAATGAGCAGTTCTTC.

The chain carries TRBV11-3 and TRBJ2-1, with D maybe TRBD1 (5 bases). The CDR3 sequence is 15 residues long. Germline V gives CDR1 SGHNT, CDR2 YENEEA. Trimming left V 3 bases short and J 3 bases short, with 12 bases between. The CDR3 DNA is TGTGCCAGCAGCTTTCCAGGGCCAAGCTACAATGAGCAGTTCTTC. Its translation is CASSFPGPSYNEQFF.

The rearrangement links TRBV7-3 to TRBJ2-2, with 8 bases aligning to TRBD2. With V trimmed by 1 base and J by 0 bases, 4 bases remained unmatched. In germline, CDR1 is SGHTA, CDR2 FQGTGA. CDR3 size: 17 residues. The CDR3 loop reads CASSLIPLAANTGELFF. CDR3 coding DNA: TGTGCCAGCAGCTTAATTCCACTAGCGGCGAACACCGGGGAGCTGTTTTTT.

This clonotype turned up a few times. V is TRBV7-8 and J is TRBJ2-5; TRBD2 aligns across 14 bases. The CDR3 sequence is 17 residues long. From germline, CDR1 is SGHVS and CDR2 FQNEAQ. Trimming took 4 bases from V and 5 from J; bases not matched to a gene: 9. This CDR3 is CASSSGTSGGLGETQYF. CDR3 nucleotides: TGTGCCAGCAGCTCCGGGACTAGCGGGGGCCTTGGGGAGACCCAGTACTTC.

The V and J genes are TRBV20-1 and TRBJ2-1, with 8 bases matching TRBD1. V lost 5 bases, J lost 9 bases, and 9 bases stayed unmatched. This CDR3 contains 13 residues. Looked up from germline, CDR1 is DFQATT and CDR2 is SNEGSKA (reference sequence). The CDR3 DNA reads TGCAGTGCTTTGGACAGGGTGGACGGTGAGCAGTTCTTC. Translated, it gives CSALDRVDGEQFF.

This chain links TRBV11-3 with TRBJ2-3, with 9 bases fitting TRBD2. This CDR3 is 14 amino acids long. The germline gives CDR1 SGHNT, CDR2 YENEEA. V gave up 5 bases and J gave up 4 bases; unmatched junction bases: 4. The CDR3 DNA sequence: TGTGCCAGCAGCGCGGGGGGGGGCGCAGATACGCAGTATTTT. Amino acids: CASSAGGGADTQYF.

The rearrangement joins TRBV6-1 to TRBJ1-2; 12 bases are shared with TRBD1. This CDR3 has 15 amino acids. V shed 6 bases, J shed 4 bases, and the junction held 6 bases outside the gene matches. Germline V gene lookup returns CDR1 MNHNS and CDR2 SASEGT. The CDR3 reads CASRRDRGQSYGYTF. The CDR3 bases are TGTGCCAGCAGGAGGGACAGGGGGCAGAGCTATGGCTACACCTTC.

This chain connects TRBV24-1 to TRBJ1-3, with D possibly matching TRBD1 (5 bases). Trimming stripped 2 bases from V and 2 bases from J, with 24 bases between. The CDR3 loop spans 20 amino acids. The germline V gene encodes CDR1 KGHDR and CDR2 SFDVKD. The CDR3 coding sequence is TGTGCCACCAGTGATTCCCGGGGAGGGGTAAATACCCAGCCTGGAAACACCATATATTTT. Encoded protein: CATSDSRGGVNTQPGNTIYF.

This sequence joins TRBV20-1 and TRBJ2-5; 15 bases line up with TRBD2. V gave up 4 bases and J gave up 2 bases; unmatched junction bases: 8. CDR3 length: 17 amino acids. Germline V CDR1 and CDR2: DFQATT, SNEGSKA (reference sequence). CDR3 sequence (DNA): TGCAGTGCTACCGAAGGGACTAGCGGGGGGACTCAAGAGACCCAGTACTTC. This sequence encodes CSATEGTSGGTQETQYF.

A few counts support this clonotype. V usage is TRBV11-2 and J usage is TRBJ2-1; D not certain. V was cut by 2 bases and J by 0 bases, with 14 bases left in between. The CDR3 totals 17 residues. Looked up from germline, CDR1 is SGHAT and CDR2 is FQNNGV. For the CDR3, the DNA is TGTGCCAGCAGCTTAATGACGGGCCAGAGCTCCTACAATGAGCAGTTCTTC. Translated, it gives CASSLMTGQSSYNEQFF.

This clonotype was found a few times. V gene TRBV20-1 combines with J gene TRBJ1-2; 7 nucleotides agree with TRBD1. The CDR3 runs 13 residues. J gave up 4 bases and V 6 bases, and 8 bases lay outside the gene matches. The germline V gene encodes CDR1 DFQATT and CDR2 SNEGSKA (reference sequence). The CDR3 DNA reads TGCAGTGCAACCGGGACAGCGAGCTATGGCTACACCTTC. Its protein is CSATGTASYGYTF.

The gene calls are TRBV14 and TRBJ2-1, with TRBD2 matching 8 bases. The germline V gene encodes CDR1 SGHDN and CDR2 FVKESK. The CDR3 length is 13 residues. Trimming cost V 5 bases and J 8 bases; bases outside gene matches: 5. Here the CDR3 DNA reads TGTGCCAGCAGCTGGACTAGCCAACATGAGCAGTTCTTC. Its protein product is CASSWTSQHEQFF.

V usage is TRBV12-3 or TRBV12-4 and J usage is TRBJ1-1; D might be TRBD1 (6 bases). CDR3 length: 15 residues. V lost 5 bases to trimming and J lost 0 bases, with 13 bases between them. DNA for the CDR3: TGTGCCAGCAGTCGACAGGCGATGATGAACACTGAAGCTTTCTTT. This gives the protein CASSRQAMMNTEAFF.

The chain uses TRBV25-1 and TRBJ1-1; maybe TRBD1 (5 bases). This CDR3 is 13 amino acids long. Looked up from germline, CDR1 is MGHDK and CDR2 is SYGVNS. The germline V and J ends were trimmed by 4 bases and 5 bases, with 11 bases remaining between them. The CDR3 sequence: CASSGPAGTEAFF. In DNA, the CDR3 is TGTGCCAGCAGTGGGCCGGCAGGGACTGAAGCTTTCTTT.

This CDR3 is CASSPQGGNQPQHF. The CDR3 DNA sequence: TGTGCCAGCAGTCCCCAGGGAGGCAATCAGCCCCAGCATTTT. This chain joins TRBV27 and TRBJ1-5, with a weak D call TRBD1 (5 bases). V gave up 5 bases and J gave up 2 bases, with 10 bases separating them. CDR1 and CDR2 from the germline V gene are MNHEY and SMNVEV (reference sequence). This CDR3 has 14 residues.

V usage is TRBV6-1 and J usage is TRBJ1-2; perhaps TRBD1 as D (6 bases). V was shortened by 6 bases and J by 3 bases, with 14 bases between the two germline ends. CDR3 length equals 14 residues. Germline CDR1 is MNHNS and CDR2 is SASEGT. CDR3 amino acids: CASRFRTVDYGYTF. The CDR3 bases are TGTGCCAGCAGATTCCGGACAGTAGACTATGGCTACACCTTC.

This chain connects TRBV12-2 to TRBJ2-1; TRBD2, the table's D call, lacks a check against the DNA. TRBV12-2 is classified as a pseudogene. The CDR3 is 18 residues long. CDR3 in DNA: TGTGCAAGTCGCTTTTACCGACTAGCGGGGGGGTCCTACAATGAGCAGTTCTTC. This translates into CASRFYRLAGGSYNEQFF.

This clonotype was picked up a small number of times. The chain couples TRBV7-8 to TRBJ1-6; no clear D gene. Trimming stripped 0 bases from V and 0 bases from J, with 6 bases between. Germline CDR1 is SGHVS and CDR2 is FQNEAQ. This CDR3 is built from 16 residues. CDR3 loop: CASSLATSSYNSPLHF. The CDR3 nucleotides are TGTGCCAGCAGCTTAGCCACGAGCTCCTATAATTCACCCCTCCACTTT. The full variable domain, in which reference TRBV7-8 and TRBJ1-6 provide the parts outside the CDR3, is GAGVSQSPRYKVAKRGQDVALRCDPISGHVSLFWYQQALGQGPEFLTYFQNEAQLDKSGLPSDRFFAERPEGSVSTLKIQRTQQEDSAVYLCASSLATSSYNSPLHFGNGTRLTVT.